These 20 T cell receptor beta chains were sequenced from one sample in a study of cytomegalovirus exposure and HLA in healthy donors. Primers: 60 Vbeta forward and 13 Jbeta reverse. The repertoire was sequenced with immunoSEQ multiplex PCR; TCRdb's copy has only in-frame clones and lacks some. This table holds 74,000 or so clones, 70% to 85% found once. The material sequenced was PBMCs. The receptors were sampled from a man aged 50-59 years in good health and CMV-seropositive.

The rearrangement uses TRBV6-6 and TRBJ2-7, with 8 bases matching TRBD1. The CDR3 covers 16 residues. Germline V CDR1 and CDR2: MNHNY, SVGAGI (reference sequence). The J segment lost 3 bases and the V segment lost 2 bases, leaving 9 bases of the junction unmatched. CDR3 DNA: TGTGCCAGCAGTTACACCGAGGCAGGGGGCTTCTACGAGCAGTACTTC. Protein: CASSYTEAGGFYEQYF.

This chain joins TRBV4-1 and TRBJ2-5; 9 bases match TRBD2. TRBJ2-7 matches the DNA end more closely, so the J call is doubtful. The germline V gene encodes CDR1 MGHRA and CDR2 YSYEKL. The CDR3 is 15 amino acids. The DNA of the CDR3 is TGCGCCAGCAGCCAAGGGCTAGCGGGGTCCTACGAGCAGTACTTC. This encodes CASSQGLAGSYEQYF.

The rearrangement uses TRBV11-3 and TRBJ1-3; D is undetermined. V shed 2 bases and J shed 8 bases, with 4 bases lying between them. CDR3 size: 11 residues. CDR1 is SGHNT and CDR2 is YENEEA in the germline V gene. For the CDR3, the DNA is TGTGCCAGCAGCTTAAGAGACACCATATATTTT. It codes for CASSLRDTIYF.

This sequence joins TRBV13 and TRBJ2-3; 9 bases line up with TRBD2. The trim removed 5 bases at V and 10 bases at J, leaving 10 bases unmatched. The CDR3 loop spans 14 amino acids. CDR1 is PRHDT and CDR2 is FYEKMQ in the germline V gene (reference sequence). The CDR3 nucleotides read TGTGCCAGCAGCGACGACTTAGCGGGGGAAGCGCAGTATTTT. It is translated as CASSDDLAGEAQYF.

The CDR3 bases are TGTGCCATCAGCGCCGGGATCATTTTTCTAGCGGGATCCTACGAGCAGTACTTC. Translating gives CAISAGIIFLAGSYEQYF. J is TRBJ2-7 and V is TRBV10-3; the match to TRBD2 covers 9 bases. V gave up 6 bases and J gave up 1 base; unmatched junction bases: 16. The V gene's germline CDR1 is ENHRY and CDR2 SYGVKD. There are 18 residues in the CDR3.

V gene TRBV7-3 combines with J gene TRBJ1-5; TRBD1 matches 9 bases. CDR1 is SGHTA, CDR2 FQGTGA, per germline. The V segment lost 1 base and the J segment 2 bases; nucleotides outside the gene matches: 3. The CDR3 covers 16 residues. The CDR3 coding sequence is TGTGCCAGCAGCTTAAAACGGGACAGGGGCAATCAGCCCCAGCATTTT. Protein sequence: CASSLKRDRGNQPQHF.

V is TRBV25-1 and J is TRBJ2-7; TRBD1 is a possible D gene (6 bases). Trimming left V 6 bases short and J 8 bases short, with 20 bases between. The germline gives CDR1 MGHDK, CDR2 SYGVNS. The CDR3 runs 14 residues. CDR3 residues: CASSPSDRLGQQYF. The DNA of the CDR3 is TGTGCCAGCAGCCCTTCTGACAGGCTAGGGCAGCAGTACTTC.

The rearrangement uses TRBV11-3 and TRBJ1-5; D unclear. The germline V gene has CDR1 SGHNT and CDR2 YENEEA. Trimming left V 1 base short and J 4 bases short, with 5 bases between. This CDR3 contains 13 residues. The CDR3, as DNA: TGTGCCAGCAGCTTAGTGGCAAATCAGCCCCAGCATTTT. It yields the protein CASSLVANQPQHF.

As to this clone: Compared with germline, one end of the junction differs, possibly owing to a read error. The gene calls are TRBV7-9 and TRBJ1-1; TRBD1 is a possible D gene (5 bases). In germline, CDR1 is SEHNR, CDR2 FQNEAQ (reference sequence). CDR3 size: 13 residues. As DNA, the CDR3 is TGTTCCAGCAGCTTAAATGCGGGGCGTGAAGCTTTCTTT. Amino acid sequence: CSSSLNAGREAFF.

This clone was counted a single time. The rearrangement joins TRBV6-1 to TRBJ2-7; 7 bases map to TRBD1. CDR1 MNHNS and CDR2 SASEGT come from the germline V gene. This CDR3 is 15 amino acids long. V lost 0 bases and J lost 2; bases outside the gene matches: 4. The CDR3 bases are TGTGCCAGCAGTGAAGCCGGGACAGCTACCTACGAGCAGTACTTC. It codes for CASSEAGTATYEQYF.

The chain joins TRBV5-1 to TRBJ2-5, with D uncertain. This CDR3 has 13 residues. Germline-derived CDR1 and CDR2 are SGHRS and YFSETQ. V was cut by 4 bases and J by 2 bases, with 9 bases left in between. The CDR3 sequence is CASSLRLQETQYF. The CDR3 DNA follows: TGCGCCAGCAGCCTGAGGCTTCAAGAGACCCAGTACTTC.

The CDR3 spells CASSLGRREFTDTQYF. The CDR3 nucleotides are TGTGCCAGCAGCTTAGGAAGGCGGGAATTCACAGATACGCAGTATTTT. The rearrangement uses TRBV11-3 and TRBJ2-3, with TRBD2 as a possible D gene (6 bases). Trimming left V 1 base short and J 2 bases short, with 13 bases between. In germline, CDR1 is SGHNT, CDR2 YENEEA. The CDR3 is 16 amino acids. Together with reference TRBV11-3 and TRBJ2-3, the CDR3 gives the full variable domain: EAGVVQSPRYKIIEKKQPVAFWCNPISGHNTLYWYLQNLGQGPELLIRYENEEAVDDSQLPKDRFSAERLKGVDSTLKIQPAELGDSAVYLCASSLGRREFTDTQYFGPGTRLTVL.

The chain links TRBV4-3 to TRBJ2-1; 14 bases align to TRBD2. Germline-derived CDR1 and CDR2 are LGHNA and YSLEER. Unmatched junction bases numbered 3, after V lost 0 bases and J lost 8 bases. The CDR3 runs to 16 residues. The CDR3 sequence is CASSQEGLAGVDEQFF. The CDR3 DNA sequence: TGCGCCAGCAGCCAAGAGGGACTAGCGGGAGTGGATGAGCAGTTCTTC.

The chain links TRBV7-9 to TRBJ2-2; 7 nucleotides agree with TRBD1. The CDR3 loop spans 17 amino acids. The J segment lost 7 bases and the V segment lost 6 bases, leaving 17 bases of the junction unmatched. Germline V CDR1 and CDR2: SEHNR, FQNEAQ (reference sequence). The CDR3 nucleotides read TGTGCCAGCAGATCGTTACAGGGGATGGGGGACGGCGGGGAGCTGTTTTTT. Translation: CASRSLQGMGDGGELFF.

This clone was detected once. The chain joins TRBV7-8 to TRBJ2-7; TRBD1 aligns across 9 bases. The V segment lost 4 bases and the J segment 4 bases; nucleotides outside the gene matches: 8. Germline V gene sequence: CDR1 SGHVS, CDR2 FQNEAQ. The CDR3 spans 15 residues. The CDR3 loop reads CASSSRRDRVYEQYF. In nucleotides, the CDR3 is TGTGCCAGCAGCTCACGCCGGGACAGGGTTTACGAGCAGTACTTC. Based on the CDR3 plus reference TRBV7-8 and TRBJ2-7, the full variable domain is GAGVSQSPRYKVAKRGQDVALRCDPISGHVSLFWYQQALGQGPEFLTYFQNEAQLDKSGLPSDRFFAERPEGSVSTLKIQRTQQEDSAVYLCASSSRRDRVYEQYFGPGTRLTVT.

The chain is built from TRBV11-3 and TRBJ2-1; 7 bases agree with TRBD2. The CDR3 is 16 residues long. With 6 bases clipped from V and 7 bases from J, the junction kept 15 bases outside the gene matches. Germline CDR1 SGHNT, CDR2 YENEEA. The CDR3 DNA sequence: TGTGCCAGCAGGGATTGGTTAGCGGGTACTTCTAATGAGCAGTTCTTC. This codes for CASRDWLAGTSNEQFF. The variable domain in full, completed from reference TRBV11-3 and TRBJ2-1, reads EAGVVQSPRYKIIEKKQPVAFWCNPISGHNTLYWYLQNLGQGPELLIRYENEEAVDDSQLPKDRFSAERLKGVDSTLKIQPAELGDSAVYLCASRDWLAGTSNEQFFGPGTRLTVL.

The chain has TRBV6-4 and TRBJ2-3; D is perhaps TRBD1 (5 bases). CDR3 length: 14 residues. The ends were cut back, 6 bases at V and 3 bases at J, with 13 bases in the middle. From germline, CDR1 is MRHNA and CDR2 SNTAGT. The CDR3 DNA sequence: TGTGCCAGCAGCCCACAGCAGGGTACAGATACGCAGTATTTT. This codes for CASSPQQGTDTQYF.

V and J are TRBV18 and TRBJ1-5; D possibly corresponds to TRBD1 (6 bases). The CDR3 covers 12 residues. Trimming removed 6 bases from V and 7 bases from J, with 10 bases in between. Germline assignment: CDR1 KGHSH and CDR2 LQKENI. CDR3 residues: CASSSQGQPQHF. The CDR3, as DNA: TGTGCCAGCTCGAGCCAGGGGCAGCCCCAGCATTTT.

The V call is TRBV9, the J call TRBJ2-3, with D perhaps matching TRBD2 (6 bases). V lost 0 bases, J lost 3 bases, and 11 bases lay in between. The CDR3 has 15 amino acids. Germline V CDR1 and CDR2: SGDLS, YYNGEE. The CDR3 loop reads CASSVGGDVTDTQYF. The DNA of the CDR3 is TGTGCCAGCAGCGTAGGGGGGGATGTGACAGATACGCAGTATTTT.

This chain joins TRBV19 and TRBJ2-5; tentative D call: TRBD2 (6 bases). The CDR3 consists of 12 residues. V was clipped by 8 bases and J by 2 bases, with 9 bases between them. The germline CDR1 and CDR2 sequences are LNHDA and SQIVND (reference sequence). CDR3 residues: CASGGRQETQYF. The CDR3 nucleotides read TGTGCCAGTGGGGGGAGGCAAGAGACCCAGTACTTC. Full variable domain (rest looked up from reference TRBV19 and TRBJ2-5): DGGITQSPKYLFRKEGQNVTLSCEQNLNHDAMYWYRQDPGQGLRLIYYSQIVNDFQKGDIAEGYSVSREKKESFPLTVTSAQKNPTAFYLCASGGRQETQYFGPGTRLLVL.